The 19 T cell receptor beta chains in this list originate from one sample, sequenced in a study of blood T cell repertoires in COVID-19. This table comes from immunoSEQ multiplex PCR, and its TCRdb copy is limited to in-frame clones, with some not included. In the table there are about 100,000 clones, roughly 80% of which are singletons. Sample: peripheral blood. The receptor source for this set is a woman in her 70s with acute or convalescent COVID-19.

The genes are TRBV19 and TRBJ2-5, with no clear D. The CDR3 covers 13 residues. The V and J ends lost 1 base and 4 bases respectively, with 7 bases between them. Germline values: CDR1 LNHDA, CDR2 SQIVND (reference sequence). The CDR3 coding sequence is TGTGCCAGTAGTATAGCCAGGCGAGAGACCCAGTACTTC. Translating it yields CASSIARRETQYF.

The V and J genes are TRBV7-8 and TRBJ2-7; 8 bases match TRBD2. This CDR3 has 19 residues. After removal of 5 bases from V and 4 bases from J, the junction contained 22 bases not matched to a gene. Germline CDR1 SGHVS, CDR2 FQNEAQ. The CDR3 region has the DNA TGTGCCAGCAGCCCCGACGAGGGCGGGGGGCTCTCTCCACCTTACGAGCAGTACGTC. Translating gives CASSPDEGGGLSPPYEQYV.

This chain connects TRBV5-4 to TRBJ1-3, with TRBD1 as a possible D gene (6 bases). There are 17 residues in the CDR3. Germline values: CDR1 SGHNT, CDR2 YYREEE (reference sequence). Trimming removed 0 bases at V and 0 bases at J, with 13 bases between. This chain's CDR3 is CASSLVGGVHSGNTIYF. In DNA form, the CDR3 reads TGTGCCAGCAGCTTGGTAGGGGGGGTCCACTCTGGAAACACCATATATTTT.

Notes on this clone: At one boundary the junction diverges from the germline segment, which might be a read error. J is TRBJ1-3 and V is TRBV14, with TRBD1 as a possible D gene (6 bases). The CDR3 totals 19 residues. In germline, CDR1 is SGHDN, CDR2 FVKESK. As DNA, the CDR3 is TGTGCCAGCAGCCAGCCTACCGGAAGGGGGGGACTCTCTGGAAACACCATATATTTC. Amino acid sequence: CASSQPTGRGGLSGNTIYF.

The chain is built from TRBV19 and TRBJ2-2, with 8 bases aligning to TRBD2. Per the germline V gene, CDR1 is LNHDA and CDR2 is SQIVND (reference sequence). The CDR3 has 16 amino acids. The trim removed 2 bases at V and 5 bases at J, leaving 7 bases unmatched. CDR3 DNA: TGTGCCAGTAGTATAAGTGGGACTAGGTATACCGGGGAGCTGTTTTTT. This gives the protein CASSISGTRYTGELFF.

The gene calls are TRBV6-5 and TRBJ1-5; D not certain. CDR3 length: 14 amino acids. V was trimmed by 7 bases and J by 7 bases, leaving 17 bases between them. CDR1 and CDR2 from the germline V gene are MNHEY and SVGAGI. Here the CDR3 reads CASTRRPQEQPQHF. The DNA for the CDR3 is TGTGCCAGCACCCGGAGGCCTCAGGAGCAGCCCCAGCATTTT.

This clone occurred once. This chain uses TRBV5-4 with TRBJ1-4; 9 bases agree with TRBD1. The CDR3 loop spans 13 amino acids. Per germline, CDR1 SGHNT and CDR2 YYREEE (reference sequence). V lost 4 bases to trimming and J lost 14 bases; unmatched junction nucleotides: 9. CDR3 amino acids: CASSLGQGGLLFF. The CDR3 DNA is TGTGCCAGCAGCCTGGGACAGGGAGGTCTGCTGTTTTTT.

The V call is TRBV30, the J call TRBJ1-1; 11 positions agree with TRBD1. Looked up from germline, CDR1 is GTSNPN and CDR2 is SVGIG (reference sequence). The CDR3 length is 14 residues. Germline trimming cut 5 bases from V and 3 bases from J; bases unmatched to any gene: 5. The CDR3 region is CAWGDRGLYTEAFF. In DNA, the CDR3 is TGTGCCTGGGGGGACAGGGGGTTGTACACTGAAGCTTTCTTT.

This clone is a singleton in its sample. This chain links TRBV5-4 with TRBJ2-3, with TRBD2 matching 11 bases. Germline values: CDR1 SGHNT, CDR2 YYREEE (reference sequence). This CDR3 contains 17 residues. J was trimmed by 0 bases and V by 5 bases; bases with no gene match: 8. The CDR3 spells CASRLQLAGVSTDTQYF. The DNA of the CDR3 is TGTGCCAGCAGACTACAACTAGCGGGGGTTAGCACAGATACGCAGTATTTT.

The chain combines TRBV2 with TRBJ2-5, with TRBD2 matching 12 bases. The CDR3 loop spans 16 amino acids. Germline CDR1 SNHLY, CDR2 FYNNEI. V gave up 6 bases and J gave up 0 bases; unmatched junction bases: 5. This CDR3 is CASRPRTSGDQETQYF. CDR3 coding DNA: TGTGCCAGCAGGCCGAGGACTAGCGGGGACCAAGAGACCCAGTACTTC.

V is TRBV7-2 and J is TRBJ2-1; TRBD1 matches at 8 bases. The V gene end was trimmed by 5 bases and the J gene end by 6 bases; junction bases not matched to a gene: 6. The germline gives CDR1 SGHTA, CDR2 FQGNSA. The CDR3 covers 14 residues. The CDR3 spells CASSPDRVTNEQFF. The CDR3 DNA follows: TGTGCCAGCAGCCCGGACAGGGTTACCAATGAGCAGTTCTTC.

The V gene is TRBV27, the J gene TRBJ2-4; weak D call: TRBD2 (6 bases). Germline loops: CDR1 MNHEY, CDR2 SMNVEV (reference sequence). The CDR3 consists of 15 residues. V lost 5 bases and J lost 0, with 11 bases in between. The CDR3 region has the DNA TGTGCCAGCAGTCCGTTGGGACTAGCCAAAAACATTCAGTACTTC. This encodes CASSPLGLAKNIQYF.

The chain recombines TRBV5-1 with TRBJ1-1, with D perhaps matching TRBD1 (5 bases). Germline-derived CDR1 and CDR2 are SGHRS and YFSETQ. This CDR3 spans 15 amino acids. Trimming stripped 7 bases from V and 4 bases from J, with 20 bases between. CDR3 nucleotide sequence: TGCGCCAGCCGCGAGGGGTTAGCGGGGGGCACTGAAGCTTTCTTT. Its protein product is CASREGLAGGTEAFF.

The rearrangement joins TRBV5-6 to TRBJ2-2; 7 bases fit TRBD1. The V segment lost 3 bases and the J segment 1 base; nucleotides outside the gene matches: 3. CDR1 and CDR2 from the germline V gene are SGHDT and YYEEEE. The CDR3 is 15 residues long. The CDR3 sequence is CASSSDRRNTGELFF. CDR3 sequence (DNA): TGTGCCAGCAGCTCGGACAGGCGGAACACCGGGGAGCTGTTTTTT. The whole variable domain, remainder taken from reference TRBV5-6 and TRBJ2-2, is DAGVTQSPTHLIKTRGQQVTLRCSPKSGHDTVSWYQQALGQGPQFIFQYYEEEERQRGNFPDRFSGHQFPNYSSELNVNALLLGDSALYLCASSSDRRNTGELFFGEGSRLTVL.

Points on this clone: It is unclear where the CDR3 begins or ends on the DNA, so no DNA is shown, and the CDR3 is as TCRdb lists it. This sequence joins TRBV5-6 and TRBJ2-7; TRBD2, the D gene given by the table, was not confirmed from the DNA. Germline V gene lookup returns CDR1 SGHDT and CDR2 YYEEEE. The CDR3 contains 15 residues when both ends are counted. This CDR3 is CASSLVASGSSTEYF.

The V and J genes are TRBV9 and TRBJ1-5; D may be TRBD1 (5 bases). With 1 base removed from V and 0 bases from J, the gap between germline ends came to 8 bases. The CDR3 length is 15 residues. The germline gives CDR1 SGDLS, CDR2 YYNGEE. The CDR3: CASSVQGYSNQPQHF. The DNA of the CDR3 is TGTGCCAGCAGCGTACAGGGTTATAGCAATCAGCCCCAGCATTTT.

This sequence joins TRBV5-4 and TRBJ1-4; D call uncertain. The length of the CDR3 is 15 residues. Germline-derived CDR1 and CDR2 are SGHNT and YYREEE (reference sequence). Trimming took 4 bases from V and 4 from J, leaving 14 bases between them. CDR3 coding DNA: TGTGCCAGCAGCCGTACGGGGTCGGGTAATGAAAAACTGTTTTTT. As protein: CASSRTGSGNEKLFF.

This clone was found once. The genes are TRBV11-2 and TRBJ1-3, with D uncertain. Trimming took 4 bases from V and 5 from J, leaving 9 bases between them. This CDR3 region has 13 residues. CDR1 SGHAT and CDR2 FQNNGV come from the germline V gene. The CDR3 reads CASSSGMRNTIYF. CDR3 nucleotide sequence: TGTGCCAGCAGCTCCGGGATGCGAAACACCATATATTTT.

The V and J genes are TRBV28 and TRBJ1-2; TRBD1 agrees at 9 bases. The CDR3 has 14 residues. V trimming: 3 bases; J trimming: 4 bases; junction bases outside the gene matches: 3. Germline assignment: CDR1 MDHEN and CDR2 SYDVKM. CDR3 nucleotide sequence: TGTGCCAGCAGTTTTGGGACAGGGACCTATGGCTACACCTTC. Amino acid sequence: CASSFGTGTYGYTF.